Each of the 18 T cell receptor beta chains below was sequenced from the same sample in a study of cytomegalovirus exposure and HLA in healthy donors. The PCR ran on 60 Vbeta and 13 Jbeta primers. This table comes from immunoSEQ multiplex PCR, and its TCRdb copy is limited to in-frame clones, with some not included. The repertoire holds about 160,000 clones, approximately 80% seen once, with around 1.9% in the top ten. Sequenced input: PBMCs. The receptors come from a man aged 18 to 29 in good health and CMV-seronegative.

The CDR3 DNA is TGCGCCAGCACATATAGAGCGGGAGAGGTTGCAGATACGCAGTATTTT. Protein product: CASTYRAGEVADTQYF. The V and J genes are TRBV5-1 and TRBJ2-3; 8 bases match TRBD2. The germline V gene encodes CDR1 SGHRS and CDR2 YFSETQ. This CDR3 is 16 amino acids long. Unmatched junction bases numbered 13, after V lost 6 bases and J lost 4 bases.

V usage is TRBV2 and J usage is TRBJ2-1, with 7 bases identical to TRBD1. There are 14 residues in the CDR3. Germline trimming cut 8 bases from V and 0 bases from J; bases unmatched to any gene: 4. Germline CDR1 and CDR2: SNHLY and FYNNEI. CDR3 bases: TGTGCCAGCCGACAGGGTCGCTCCTACAATGAGCAGTTCTTC. This sequence encodes CASRQGRSYNEQFF.

The chain combines TRBV7-9 with TRBJ2-2, with a tentative D call TRBD1 (5 bases). The CDR3 contains 19 residues. In germline, CDR1 is SEHNR, CDR2 FQNEAQ (reference sequence). The V gene lost 5 bases and the J gene lost 5 bases, with 27 bases spanning the gap. CDR3 in DNA: TGTGCCAGCAGCCATCCAGCGCCAGGGATCTCTTCCTATACCGGGGAGCTGTTTTTT. Translation: CASSHPAPGISSYTGELFF.

The chain recombines TRBV30 with TRBJ2-2, with 8 nucleotides matching TRBD1. CDR1 and CDR2 from the germline V gene are GTSNPN and SVGIG (reference sequence). The J segment lost 0 bases and the V segment lost 4 bases, leaving 10 bases of the junction unmatched. The CDR3 contains 17 residues. The CDR3 loop reads CAWTGPRTGPNTGELFF. CDR3 DNA sequence: TGTGCCTGGACCGGGCCCCGGACAGGGCCGAACACCGGGGAGCTGTTTTTT.

CDR3 DNA: TGTGCCAGCAGCTGGGGGGACGTAGCCTACGAGCAGTACTTC. Protein sequence: CASSWGDVAYEQYF. The rearrangement links TRBV5-6 to TRBJ2-7; D is possibly TRBD2 (6 bases). V lost 3 bases, J lost 2 bases, and 12 bases lay in between. Germline assignment: CDR1 SGHDT and CDR2 YYEEEE. The CDR3 sequence is 14 residues long.

This sequence joins TRBV19 and TRBJ1-5, with a possible D match to TRBD1 (6 bases). With 7 bases removed from V and 1 base from J, the gap between germline ends came to 17 bases. The CDR3 covers 16 residues. The germline CDR1 and CDR2 sequences are LNHDA and SQIVND (reference sequence). The CDR3 here is CASKTGLRGSNQPQHF. Here the CDR3 DNA reads TGTGCCAGTAAAACAGGGTTAAGGGGAAGCAATCAGCCCCAGCATTTT.

V usage is TRBV5-4 and J usage is TRBJ2-5, with 7 positions matching TRBD1. V gave up 4 bases and J gave up 2 bases; unmatched junction bases: 5. Germline V gives CDR1 SGHNT, CDR2 YYREEE (reference sequence). This CDR3 has 14 residues. The CDR3 DNA is TGTGCCAGCAGCGGCCGGGACAGTCAAGAGACCCAGTACTTC. It is translated as CASSGRDSQETQYF.

The J gene is TRBJ1-4, the V gene TRBV19; D unresolved. This CDR3 comprises 13 residues. Per the germline V gene, CDR1 is LNHDA and CDR2 is SQIVND (reference sequence). With 7 bases removed from V and 3 bases from J, the gap between germline ends came to 9 bases. CDR3 sequence reads: CASTTPPNEKLFF. The CDR3 bases are TGTGCCAGTACTACGCCCCCTAATGAAAAACTGTTTTTT.

The rearrangement links TRBV6-1 to TRBJ1-1; D may be TRBD1 (6 bases). This CDR3 is 14 amino acids long. Trimming removed 2 bases from V and 1 base from J, with 8 bases in between. CDR1 and CDR2 (germline): MNHNS, SASEGT. CDR3 in amino acids: CASSERTENTEAFF. Written as DNA, the CDR3 is TGTGCCAGCAGTGAAAGGACAGAGAACACTGAAGCTTTCTTT.

The chain carries TRBV28 and TRBJ1-5; D remains unclear. This CDR3 is built from 15 residues. V gave up 8 bases and J gave up 1 base, with 15 bases separating them. Looked up from germline, CDR1 is MDHEN and CDR2 is SYDVKM. The CDR3 nucleotides are TGTGCCAGCTTGGACGGGTCGGGAAGCAATCAGCCCCAGCATTTT. Protein product: CASLDGSGSNQPQHF. Looking up the rest from reference TRBV28 and TRBJ1-5 gives the full variable domain: DVKVTQSSRYLVKRTGEKVFLECVQDMDHENMFWYRQDPGLGLRLIYFSYDVKMKEKGDIPEGYSVSREKKERFSLILESASTNQTSMYLCASLDGSGSNQPQHFGDGTRLSIL.

Concerning this clone itself: The same CDR3 can be traced to other DNA sequences in this sample. This rearrangement joins TRBV7-9 to TRBJ1-1; maybe TRBD1 (5 bases). V gave up 4 bases and J gave up 2 bases, with 8 bases separating them. The CDR3 totals 13 residues. The germline V gene has CDR1 SEHNR and CDR2 FQNEAQ (reference sequence). CDR3 bases: TGTGCCAGCAGCTCTCAGGGAAACACTGAAGCTTTCTTT. Its protein is CASSSQGNTEAFF.

This clone was seen just once. This rearrangement joins TRBV29-1 to TRBJ2-3; the D gene is possibly TRBD1 (6 bases). CDR3 length: 13 residues. From germline, CDR1 is SQVTM and CDR2 ANQGSEA. V was pared by 1 base and J by 2 bases, with 7 bases between. Written as DNA, the CDR3 is TGCAGCGTTGAAGGGACAGCCACAGATACGCAGTATTTT. It yields the protein CSVEGTATDTQYF.

This clone was counted a single time. The chain is built from TRBV19 and TRBJ2-1; D may be TRBD2 (6 bases). The CDR3 has 14 residues. V was trimmed by 7 bases and J by 7 bases, leaving 17 bases between them. The germline V gene encodes CDR1 LNHDA and CDR2 SQIVND (reference sequence). In DNA form, the CDR3 reads TGTGCCAGTATCCTGTTGCCAGGGAGGAATGAGCAGTTCTTC. Its translation is CASILLPGRNEQFF.

This chain uses TRBV27 with TRBJ2-1; 8 positions agree with TRBD2. The CDR3 length is 13 residues. The V segment lost 5 bases and the J segment 8 bases; nucleotides outside the gene matches: 5. Looked up from germline, CDR1 is MNHEY and CDR2 is SMNVEV (reference sequence). CDR3 coding DNA: TGTGCCAGCAGTGGCGGGACTAGGCATGAGCAGTTCTTC. It translates to CASSGGTRHEQFF.

The V call is TRBV5-1, the J call TRBJ2-7; TRBD1 is a possible D gene (6 bases). CDR3 length equals 16 residues. V lost 0 bases and J lost 0, with 13 bases in between. Germline-derived CDR1 and CDR2 are SGHRS and YFSETQ. The CDR3 is CASSLARTEYSYEQYF. Written as DNA, the CDR3 is TGCGCCAGCAGCTTGGCCAGGACAGAATACTCCTACGAGCAGTACTTC.

The chain uses TRBV19 and TRBJ2-7; 10 positions match TRBD1. The CDR3 spans 15 residues. The germline V gene has CDR1 LNHDA and CDR2 SQIVND (reference sequence). The junction had 0 bases not matched to a gene; V was cut back by 1 base and J by 0 bases. As DNA, the CDR3 is TGTGCCAGTAGTATAGGACAGGGGGCCTCCTACGAGCAGTACTTC. Translated, it gives CASSIGQGASYEQYF.

This chain uses TRBV10-3 with TRBJ1-6; D is uncertain. The CDR3 extends over 15 amino acids. Germline-derived CDR1 and CDR2 are ENHRY and SYGVKD. Trimming stripped 4 bases from V and 8 bases from J, with 15 bases between. Here the CDR3 DNA reads TGTGCCATCAGTGGGCAAGCCAGGTCGGATTCACCCCTCCACTTT. Translating it yields CAISGQARSDSPLHF.

The count of this clone is one. J is TRBJ2-7 and V is TRBV7-2; 7 bases match TRBD1. The germline V gene has CDR1 SGHTA and CDR2 FQGNSA. V shed 5 bases and J 6 bases; nucleotides not matched to a gene: 10. This CDR3 comprises 14 residues. The CDR3 reads CASSPGQAQGEQYF. The CDR3 DNA reads TGTGCCAGCAGCCCCGGACAGGCTCAGGGCGAGCAGTACTTC.